What follows is one T cell receptor beta chain and its context. The antigen remains undetermined. Trimming shortened V by 8 bases and J by 8 bases, and 21 bases separated the two germline ends. Germline CDR1 and CDR2: LNHDA and SQIVND (reference sequence). The CDR3 runs 14 residues. The method was immunoSEQ multiplex PCR; TCRdb's version includes in-frame clones alone and lacks a portion of them. The sample consists of about 170,000 clones, roughly 86% of them appearing once. The sample belongs to a study of cytomegalovirus exposure and HLA in healthy donors. Whole-study findings and limits: In vitro work confirmed that a few CMV-associated chains recognize CMV antigens. It was found in a later analysis that first-cohort TCR clusters tended to co-occur in the approximately 120 validation repertoires. Some TCR beta chains (around 160 of them) were listed as cytomegalovirus-associated. Most TCR sequences were rare, but some public TCRs occurred in many donors.

The sample consisted of PBMCs. This sequence joins TRBV19 and TRBJ1-2; maybe TRBD1 (6 bases). The receptor was isolated from a man in his late teens or twenties in good health and CMV-seropositive. In DNA, the CDR3 is TGTGCCAGTTTACAGGGAACGCTTGCCGTAGGCTACACCTTC. It codes for CASLQGTLAVGYTF.